Listed below are T cell receptor beta chains from one sample, sequenced in a study of control samples from healthy donors and cancer patients. The table came from immunoSEQ multiplex PCR; TCRdb's copy has only in-frame clones and leaves some out. The table has approximately 70,000 clones, about 87% seen once; the top ten hold around 2.3%. Sequencing input: PBMCs. The origin of the receptors is a woman aged 45-65 years with head and neck cancer. Both conserved end residues are part of each CDR3. A D gene is named only where the DNA matches it firmly. Only part of the rows carry a size: once, few, many, or a class if the clone is expanded.

d_gene: TRBD1
abundance: .
j_gene: TRBJ2-2
v_gene: TRBV7-7
CDR3aa: CASSPGQGSTGELFF
CDR3nt: TGTGCCAGCAGCCCCGGACAGGGGAGCACCGGGGAGCTGTTTTTT

d_gene: .
abundance: .
j_gene: TRBJ1-1
v_gene: TRBV11-2
CDR3aa: CASSNMVPLGGTEAFF
CDR3nt: TGTGCCAGCAGCAACATGGTGCCCCTGGGGGGAACTGAAGCTTTCTTT

d_gene: .
abundance: few
j_gene: TRBJ1-1
v_gene: TRBV20-1
CDR3aa: CSASQTGLNTEAFF
CDR3nt: TGCAGTGCTAGTCAAACAGGGTTAAACACTGAAGCTTTCTTT

d_gene: .
abundance: once
j_gene: TRBJ1-2
v_gene: TRBV7-2
CDR3aa: CASSPGPDYGYTF
CDR3nt: TGTGCCAGCAGCCCCGGACCTGACTATGGCTACACCTTC

d_gene: TRBD1
abundance: .
j_gene: TRBJ1-2
v_gene: TRBV5-1
CDR3aa: CASSRTGRRVNYGYTF
CDR3nt: TGCGCCAGCAGCAGGACAGGGAGGCGGGTTAACTATGGCTACACCTTC

d_gene: .
abundance: .
j_gene: TRBJ2-7
v_gene: TRBV28
CDR3aa: CASSLWAGMNYEQYF
CDR3nt: TGTGCCAGCAGTTTATGGGCGGGGATGAACTACGAGCAGTACTTC

d_gene: .
abundance: .
j_gene: TRBJ1-5
v_gene: TRBV7-2
CDR3aa: CASSSGSLNQPQHF
CDR3nt: TGTGCCAGCAGCTCCGGGAGCTTAAATCAGCCCCAGCATTTT

d_gene: TRBD2
abundance: .
j_gene: TRBJ2-1
v_gene: TRBV5-3
CDR3aa: CARSSYKRGHLYNEQFF
CDR3nt: TGTGCCAGAAGTTCGTACAAGCGGGGGCACCTCTACAATGAGCAGTTCTTC

d_gene: .
abundance: .
j_gene: TRBJ2-2
v_gene: TRBV21-1
CDR3aa: CASSRGNTGELFF
CDR3nt: TGTGCCAGCAGCCGTGGGAACACCGGGGAGCTGTTTTTT

d_gene: .
abundance: .
j_gene: TRBJ1-1
v_gene: TRBV30
CDR3aa: CAWSAMGGRTEAFF
CDR3nt: TGTGCCTGGAGCGCAATGGGGGGAAGAACTGAAGCTTTCTTT

d_gene: .
abundance: .
j_gene: TRBJ1-5
v_gene: TRBV6-6
CDR3aa: CASTTNRDAGQPQHF
CDR3nt: TGTGCCAGCACCACAAACAGGGATGCCGGTCAGCCCCAGCATTTT

d_gene: .
abundance: few
j_gene: TRBJ2-1
v_gene: TRBV7-2
CDR3aa: CASSLFGQPFGEQFF
CDR3nt: TGTGCCAGCAGCTTATTCGGACAGCCCTTCGGTGAGCAGTTCTTC

d_gene: .
abundance: .
j_gene: TRBJ2-4
v_gene: TRBV5-5
CDR3aa: CASSFEAGATVLDIQYF
CDR3nt: TGTGCCAGCAGCTTTGAGGCGGGGGCAACGGTTTTGGACATTCAGTACTTC

d_gene: .
abundance: .
j_gene: TRBJ1-5
v_gene: TRBV10-3
CDR3aa: CAIQGGGSNQPQHF
CDR3nt: TGTGCCATTCAAGGGGGTGGTAGCAATCAGCCCCAGCATTTT

d_gene: .
abundance: few
j_gene: TRBJ1-1
v_gene: TRBV30
CDR3aa: CAWSVLREAFF
CDR3nt: TGTGCCTGGAGTGTACTCCGGGAGGCTTTCTTT

d_gene: TRBD1
abundance: .
j_gene: TRBJ1-4
v_gene: TRBV7-8
CDR3aa: CASTLQPGQGGVVREKLFF
CDR3nt: TGTGCCAGCACCTTACAGCCGGGACAGGGTGGGGTCGTGCGTGAAAAACTGTTTTTT

d_gene: .
abundance: .
j_gene: TRBJ1-3
v_gene: TRBV5-4
CDR3aa: CASSLDSAAGNTIYF
CDR3nt: TGTGCCAGCAGCTTGGACAGTGCTGCTGGAAACACCATATATTTT

d_gene: .
abundance: .
j_gene: TRBJ1-1
v_gene: TRBV13
CDR3aa: CASRFMGVAEAFF
CDR3nt: TGTGCCAGCAGATTTATGGGAGTGGCTGAAGCTTTCTTT

d_gene: .
abundance: .
j_gene: TRBJ2-1
v_gene: TRBV11-2
CDR3aa: CASSLGDPLDEQFF
CDR3nt: TGTGCCAGCAGCTTAGGGGACCCACTGGATGAGCAGTTCTTC

d_gene: .
abundance: once
j_gene: TRBJ1-5
v_gene: TRBV28
CDR3aa: CASARRGSQPQHF
CDR3nt: TGTGCCAGCGCGCGCCGGGGGAGTCAGCCCCAGCATTTT

d_gene: TRBD1
abundance: .
j_gene: TRBJ2-1
v_gene: TRBV5-1
CDR3aa: CASSSTGGHYNEQFF
CDR3nt: TGCGCCAGCAGCTCAACAGGGGGTCATTACAATGAGCAGTTCTTC

d_gene: TRBD1
abundance: .
j_gene: TRBJ1-1
v_gene: TRBV2
CDR3aa: CASRWTGGATEAFF
CDR3nt: TGTGCCAGCAGGTGGACAGGGGGGGCCACTGAAGCTTTCTTT

d_gene: TRBD1
abundance: once
j_gene: TRBJ2-7
v_gene: TRBV30
CDR3aa: CAWSPTGTGGHLPFGEQYF
CDR3nt: TGTGCCTGGAGTCCAACCGGGACAGGGGGCCACCTCCCCTTTGGGGAGCAGTACTTC

d_gene: .
abundance: .
j_gene: TRBJ2-1
v_gene: TRBV11-1
CDR3aa: CASSRERVNNEQFF
CDR3nt: TGTGCCAGCAGCCGGGAGCGGGTAAACAATGAGCAGTTCTTC

d_gene: TRBD1
abundance: .
j_gene: TRBJ2-7
v_gene: TRBV28
CDR3aa: CASRRQGATSYEQYF
CDR3nt: TGTGCCAGCAGGAGACAGGGGGCTACGTCTTATGAGCAGTACTTC

d_gene: TRBD2
abundance: once
j_gene: TRBJ2-3
v_gene: TRBV6-5
CDR3aa: CASRGWGGGTDTQYF
CDR3nt: TGTGCCAGCAGGGGGTGGGGGGGAGGCACAGATACGCAGTATTTT

d_gene: .
abundance: .
j_gene: TRBJ2-1
v_gene: TRBV7-2
CDR3aa: CASSLDASFNEQFF
CDR3nt: TGTGCCAGCAGCTTAGACGCCTCTTTCAATGAGCAGTTCTTC

d_gene: .
abundance: .
j_gene: TRBJ1-4
v_gene: TRBV7-9
CDR3aa: CASSLEGSGELFF
CDR3nt: TGTGCCAGCAGCTTAGAAGGATCCGGGGAACTGTTTTTT

d_gene: .
abundance: .
j_gene: TRBJ1-1
v_gene: TRBV2
CDR3aa: CASSPRAEAFF
CDR3nt: TGTGCCAGCAGTCCTAGGGCTGAAGCTTTCTTT

d_gene: .
abundance: .
j_gene: TRBJ1-1
v_gene: TRBV20-1
CDR3aa: CSAGRATEAFF
CDR3nt: TGCAGTGCTGGACGGGCCACTGAAGCTTTCTTT

d_gene: TRBD2
abundance: .
j_gene: TRBJ2-1
v_gene: TRBV3-1/TRBV3-2
CDR3aa: CASSSSGIPGQFF
CDR3nt: TGTGCCAGCAGTTCCAGCGGGATCCCGGGGCAGTTCTTC